This T cell receptor (beta chain) was obtained from a study of cytomegalovirus exposure and HLA in healthy donors. Study-wide results and limits: In a later analysis, compared with equally common non-associated chains, HLA-associated beta chains were more expanded. Certain indistinguishable V segments, among them TRBV6-2 and TRBV6-3, were excluded.

Points on this clone: Its target is not known.

Donors in the study were healthy people who gave bone marrow. The study ran its PCR with 60 Vbeta and 13 Jbeta primers. Authors' analysis steps: In a later analysis, the count reached 80 million or so unique TCR beta chains, with about 9.9 million shared. Assay: immunoSEQ multiplex PCR; the TCRdb copy retains only in-frame clones and omits some. The DNA was the basis for D and trimming; V, J and clone size are from that table. The data hold about 160,000 clones, with roughly 80% observed a single time. Germline values: CDR1 SQVTM, CDR2 ANQGSEA. Trimming cost V 0 bases and J 2 bases; bases outside gene matches: 9. This CDR3 region has 16 residues.

The receptor's source is a female donor in good health and CMV-seronegative. The rearrangement links TRBV29-1 to TRBJ2-7, with TRBD1 matching over 8 bases. The specimen sequenced was PBMCs. The CDR3 loop is CSVEDSYRGATYEQYF. The CDR3 nucleotides are TGCAGCGTTGAAGATTCCTACAGGGGGGCCACCTACGAGCAGTACTTC.